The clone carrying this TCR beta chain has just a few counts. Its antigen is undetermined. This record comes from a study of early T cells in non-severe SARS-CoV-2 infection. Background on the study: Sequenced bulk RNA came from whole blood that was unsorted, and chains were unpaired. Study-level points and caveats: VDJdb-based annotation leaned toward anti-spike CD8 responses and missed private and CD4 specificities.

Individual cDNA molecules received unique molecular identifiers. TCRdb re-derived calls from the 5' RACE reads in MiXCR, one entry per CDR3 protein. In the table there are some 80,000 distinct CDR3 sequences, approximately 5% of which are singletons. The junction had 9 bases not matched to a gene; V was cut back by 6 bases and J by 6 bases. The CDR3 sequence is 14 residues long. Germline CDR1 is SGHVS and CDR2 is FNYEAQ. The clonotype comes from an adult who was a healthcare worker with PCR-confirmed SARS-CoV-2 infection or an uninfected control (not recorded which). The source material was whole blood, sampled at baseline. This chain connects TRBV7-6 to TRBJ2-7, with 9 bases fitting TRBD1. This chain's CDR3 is CASRTGTGPGEQYF. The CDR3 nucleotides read TGTGCCAGCAGAACCGGGACAGGGCCAGGCGAGCAGTACTTC.